This T cell receptor beta chain was sequenced in a study of shared clonotypes between healthy human individuals (dated by TCRdb to 2020 to 2021). With regard to the full study: Two women and a few men aged 18 to 49 years were included in the cohort. To estimate repertoire size and how much clonotype sharing occurs between individuals, the study deeply sequenced the blood TCR repertoires of five healthy adults. Per donor, leukapheresis produced somewhere between about 0.8 and 9.5 billion PBMCs. Libraries were prepared and TCR repertoires were sequenced by different laboratories using diverse techniques, in order to increase sequencing depth and limit assay-specific biases. For each donor, CD4 naive and CD4 memory were each given three plates, CD8 naive was given two plates, and CD8 memory was given one plate. Broad study findings and their caveats: Sampling was restricted to blood, and TCR repertoires in tissues likely differ from the TCR repertoires found in blood. When a few donors were compared, the shared fraction of clonotypes was about 5% for naive CD4, 3.5% to 4% for naive CD8, 2.3% for memory CD4, and around 0.4% for memory CD8. Naive subsets generally had larger estimated clonotype richness than memory subsets. Pairwise subsampling led to the expectation that sequencing depth would affect the degree of clonotype sharing among donors. The genetic and exposure-history diversity represented was limited by the small number of donors. Rarefaction of sorted-subset datasets indicated incomplete sequencing despite the large sequencing depth. Clonotypes shared by all four sorted-subset donors showed higher generation probabilities than non-shared clonotypes.

Remarks on this clone: No antigen is known for it. No base qualities exist here, and no much larger clone lies one base off it.

The donors were healthy, HIV-negative adults with no recently reported acute infections or vaccinations. Every donor was a Caucasian adult residing in Nashville, Tennessee, USA. Magnetic negative selection was used to enrich CD4+ T cells, after which naive cells were positively selected on CD45RA and the negative fraction became the memory subset. Blood was collected by leukapheresis, and PBMCs were isolated by Ficoll-Histopaque density gradient centrifugation and then cryopreserved in liquid nitrogen vapor phase. Purity and quantity of every magnetically sorted T cell population were checked by analytical flow cytometry. Genomic DNA was isolated from each sorted fraction and quantified by UV absorbance on a Nanodrop 2000c. Using the deep immunoSEQ assay, TCR CDR3 regions were amplified from genomic DNA by multiplex PCR. For each cell subset, the extracted genomic DNA was distributed evenly across all wells of several immunoSEQ 96-well plates, and each plate served as one replicate. For sorted subsets, 200 to 250 ng of genomic DNA, equivalent to some 33,000 T cell genomes, went into each replicate PCR. The purified libraries were quantified using a Qubit 3.0 fluorometer, sized with a Bioanalyzer 2100, and then quantified again using the KAPA Library Quantification kit. Every immunoSEQ 96-well plate was sequenced on a separate single-read 150-cycle Illumina NextSeq 550 flow cell. Regarding the original processing steps: The immunoSEQ output contained only junctional sequences without quality scores, so filtering could not match that applied to full-length reads. Sequences were annotated with PyIR, a Python wrapper for IgBLAST v1.9, using IMGT germline references to assign V/J genes and CDR3. Reads were filtered out if the reads had weak V/J assignments (E-value above 1e-6), no CDR3, stop codons, out-of-frame junctions, or ambiguous translated residues. V3J clonotypes were defined as sequences sharing an identical inferred V gene, J gene, and CDR3 amino acid sequence. The percentage overlap between two repertoires was calculated by dividing the number of shared unique clonotypes by the size of the smaller repertoire. RTK rarefaction, the Chao1 estimator, and Recon v2.1 estimates of unobserved clonotypes were used to assess repertoire richness. For all TCRbeta clonotypes obtained by the gDNA method from a handful of donors, generation probabilities were computed with OLGA. Entries here come from immuneACCESS through TCRdb and include only in-frame sequences with V and J called. Some clones fail to appear in such tables; in the studies checked, an unresolved V gene covers under half of the shortfall, and the cause of the remainder is unknown. V, J and clone size are those of that table, while D and trimming were read from the DNA. The sample data list 2,500,000 or so clones, and 93% of these were observed just once. The ten largest clones take up around 0.37% of the sample.

Trimming takes 3 bases from V and 9 bases from J, and the germline ends sit 21 bases apart. The germline V gene yields ENHRY for CDR1 and SYGVKD for CDR2. The CDR3 starts with the cysteine, ends with the phenylalanine, and has 16 residues. CDR3 DNA is the only sequence kept; it has 48 bases, read in frame from the first base. In this chain, TRBV10-3 is recombined with TRBJ2-1; a weak D assignment points to TRBD2 (6 bases agree). The sample comprised naive CD4+ T cells from PBMCs. Reading the label with the study, this specimen's cell subset or site is: CD45RA+ positively selected. This sequence was found in a man aged 18 to 30 in good health. Some clones in this sample may be carry-over from other donors' samples. CDR3 region: CAISEVPGGTVSEQFF. The DNA reads as follows: TGTGCCATCAGTGAAGTTCCCGGCGGGACCGTGAGTGAGCAGTTCTTC.